This paragraph reports one T cell receptor (beta chain). The data are from a study of technical replicates of blood from several donors. Method: immunoSEQ multiplex PCR; TCRdb's copy keeps in-frame clones and lacks some. The sample consists of 76,000 or so clones, 91% of them appearing once. V was trimmed by 2 bases and J by 6 bases, leaving 15 bases between them. The CDR3 contains 14 residues. Germline loops: CDR1 SGHDT, CDR2 YYEEEE. The sequenced sample was T cells isolated from PBMCs. The receptor was derived from a human donor in good health. The chain uses TRBV5-6 and TRBJ2-7; D is uncertain. DNA for the CDR3: TGTGCCAGCAGCTTTGCGCCCGTTTACCGCGAGCAGTACTTC. Amino acid sequence: CASSFAPVYREQYF. The full variable domain, completed using reference TRBV5-6 and TRBJ2-7, is DAGVTQSPTHLIKTRGQQVTLRCSPKSGHDTVSWYQQALGQGPQFIFQYYEEEERQRGNFPDRFSGHQFPNYSSELNVNALLLGDSALYLCASSFAPVYREQYFGPGTRLTVT.